These 16 T cell receptor beta chains originate from one sample sequenced in a study of blood T cell repertoires in COVID-19. Using immunoSEQ multiplex PCR, the repertoire was profiled, and TCRdb retains in-frame clones only, with some absent. Of about 200,000 clones in the sample, around 83% were seen once. The material sequenced was peripheral blood. The receptors originated from a woman of 80 years or more with acute or convalescent COVID-19.

The CDR3 DNA is TGCGCCAGCAGCCAAGATAGGCTAGCGGGTTCGAGAGATACGCAGTATTTT. Translated, it gives CASSQDRLAGSRDTQYF. The chain employs TRBV4-3 and TRBJ2-3, with 8 bases aligning to TRBD2. The germline V gene has CDR1 LGHNA and CDR2 YSLEER. The V gene end was trimmed by 0 bases and the J gene end by 5 bases; junction bases not matched to a gene: 10. The CDR3 runs to 17 residues.

The rearrangement uses TRBV6-2 or TRBV6-3 and TRBJ1-4, with D tentatively TRBD1 (5 bases). Trimming removed 2 bases from V and 7 bases from J, with 8 bases in between. Germline loops: CDR1 MNHEY, CDR2 SVGEGT. The CDR3 is made up of 13 amino acids. The DNA of the CDR3 is TGTGCCAGCAGTTACAGGGGAGGTGAAAAACTGTTTTTT. Its translation: CASSYRGGEKLFF.

This clone was found a few times. This sequence joins TRBV27 and TRBJ2-7, with a possible D match to TRBD1 (6 bases). V gave up 6 bases and J gave up 0 bases, with 9 bases separating them. Germline V gives CDR1 MNHEY, CDR2 SMNVEV (reference sequence). CDR3 length: 13 residues. CDR3 residues: CASRLGGSYEQYF. CDR3 DNA sequence: TGTGCCAGCAGACTAGGGGGCTCCTACGAGCAGTACTTC.

This sequence joins TRBV5-1 and TRBJ1-1; the D gene is possibly TRBD1 (6 bases). CDR3 size: 12 residues. Between the trimmed V and J ends, which lost 4 bases and 6 bases, there was a span of 10 bases. CDR1 is SGHRS and CDR2 is YFSETQ in the germline V gene. CDR3 nucleotide sequence: TGCGCCAGCAGCCCTCAGGGGTCTGAAGCTTTCTTT. Its translation is CASSPQGSEAFF.

V usage is TRBV5-1 and J usage is TRBJ2-1; 7 positions match TRBD1. The CDR3 is 15 amino acids. CDR1 and CDR2 (germline): SGHRS, YFSETQ. The ends lost 0 bases at V and 6 bases at J; junction bases unmatched: 6. CDR3 nucleotides: TGCGCCAGCAGCTTGGTGGGGGACAGTCCCAATGAGCAGTTCTTC. This encodes CASSLVGDSPNEQFF.

The V call is TRBV7-2, the J call TRBJ2-7, with 9 bases that match TRBD2. The CDR3 sequence is 17 residues long. CDR1 is SGHTA, CDR2 FQGNSA, per germline. V was clipped by 4 bases and J by 4 bases; unmatched bases: 14. CDR3 sequence: CASSSILAGRVAYEQYF. The CDR3 DNA reads as TGTGCCAGCAGCTCCATCCTAGCGGGGAGGGTTGCTTACGAGCAGTACTTC.

The gene calls are TRBV15 and TRBJ1-2; maybe TRBD1 (5 bases). CDR1 and CDR2 from the germline V gene are LNHNV and YYDKDF (reference sequence). This CDR3 is built from 15 residues. V shed 0 bases and J shed 5 bases, with 13 bases lying between them. CDR3 amino acids: CATSRESGGTYGYTF. DNA of the CDR3: TGTGCCACCAGCAGAGAGTCCGGGGGGACTTATGGCTACACCTTC.

The chain combines TRBV3-1 (or the pseudogene TRBV3-2) with TRBJ1-4; 7 bases are shared with TRBD1. This CDR3 is 15 amino acids long. CDR1 is LGHDT and CDR2 is YNNKEL in the germline V gene (reference sequence). The V and J ends lost 1 base and 5 bases, in that order; junction bases with no gene match: 4. CDR3 in amino acids: CASSQGQGPNEKLFF. CDR3 in DNA: TGTGCCAGCAGCCAAGGACAGGGACCCAATGAAAAACTGTTTTTT.

A few counts support this clone. This chain connects TRBV5-1 to TRBJ2-1, with a possible D match to TRBD2 (5 bases). Germline V gene sequence: CDR1 SGHRS, CDR2 YFSETQ. There are 16 residues in the CDR3. V was pared by 1 base and J by 9 bases, with 20 bases between. The CDR3 DNA reads TGCGCCAGCAGCTTGCTTGGTCTGCGGTCGGCGGGTGAGCAGTTCTTC. Translated: CASSLLGLRSAGEQFF.

The chain is built from TRBV7-2 and TRBJ1-5, with D perhaps TRBD1 (6 bases). This CDR3 comprises 14 residues. CDR1 and CDR2 (germline): SGHTA, FQGNSA. V dropped 1 base and J dropped 3 bases, with 7 bases sitting between them. The CDR3 sequence is CASSLGTVNQPQHF. The CDR3 nucleotides read TGTGCCAGCAGCTTAGGGACAGTCAATCAGCCCCAGCATTTT.

The chain employs TRBV7-9 and TRBJ1-4; D is possibly TRBD1 (5 bases). Germline V CDR1 and CDR2: SEHNR, FQNEAQ (reference sequence). Trimming left V 1 base short and J 5 bases short, with 17 bases between. This CDR3 region has 17 residues. The CDR3 nucleotides read TGTGCCAGCAGCTTAGACTCCGGGACGGGGGGGAATGAAAAACTGTTTTTT. Protein: CASSLDSGTGGNEKLFF.

The chain employs TRBV7-9 and TRBJ1-2, with D possibly being TRBD1 (5 bases). Between the trimmed V and J ends, which lost 6 bases and 6 bases, there was a span of 20 bases. This CDR3 spans 15 amino acids. Per germline, CDR1 SEHNR and CDR2 FQNEAQ (reference sequence). CDR3 amino acids: CASSRTQGELDGYTF. For the CDR3, the DNA is TGTGCCAGCAGTCGCACACAAGGGGAATTAGATGGCTACACCTTC.

The chain carries TRBV7-2 and TRBJ2-7; the D gene is possibly TRBD2 (5 bases). The ends were cut back, 6 bases at V and 0 bases at J, with 15 bases in the middle. The CDR3 has 15 amino acids. CDR1 and CDR2 (germline): SGHTA, FQGNSA. CDR3 in DNA: TGTGCCAGCAGACAGACGGTCACTAGCTCCTACGAGCAGTACTTC. Amino acids: CASRQTVTSSYEQYF.

This clone was detected a few times. This chain uses TRBV2 with TRBJ2-5; 8 bases are a match to TRBD2. The CDR3 has 15 residues. Germline CDR1 and CDR2: SNHLY and FYNNEI. V gave up 7 bases and J gave up 2 bases; unmatched junction bases: 9. The CDR3 region is CASIRTSGPQETQYF. The CDR3 DNA reads TGTGCCAGCATACGAACTAGCGGACCTCAAGAGACCCAGTACTTC.

The chain uses TRBV28 and TRBJ2-5, with TRBD1 matching 8 bases. Germline trimming cut 7 bases from V and 5 bases from J; bases unmatched to any gene: 9. This CDR3 is built from 14 residues. CDR1 is MDHEN, CDR2 SYDVKM, per germline. For the CDR3, the DNA is TGTGCCAGCACAAAACGGACAGGGAGGGAGACCCAGTACTTC. Protein product: CASTKRTGRETQYF.

This rearrangement joins TRBV10-3 to TRBJ2-5; perhaps TRBD1 as D (6 bases). Germline CDR1 and CDR2: ENHRY and SYGVKD. CDR3 length: 13 residues. Trimming took 6 bases from V and 4 from J, leaving 12 bases between them. CDR3 protein: CAISQGLGETQYF. The CDR3 DNA reads as TGTGCCATCAGCCAGGGGTTGGGAGAGACCCAGTACTTC.